The 22 T cell receptor beta chains listed next were all sequenced from one sample in a study of beta chain features in type 1 diabetes. Overall study findings and caveats: Type 1 diabetes patients had TCRB CDR3s that were shorter (moderately but significantly so) in all four CD4+ subsets.

Isolated RNA was reverse transcribed in full, so expressed TCRB transcripts were sequenced. Data came from immunoSEQ multiplex PCR; TCRdb stores just in-frame clones and leaves some out. This table holds 630,000 or so clones, more than 13% found once. Which antigens these TCRs recognize remains unknown. Sequenced sample: naive CD4+ T cells from blood. The receptors originated from a man aged 18-30 years with type 1 diabetes.

This clone was observed a handful of times. The rearrangement joins TRBV6-1 to TRBJ2-3; a weak D match, TRBD1 (5 bases). Germline V CDR1 and CDR2: MNHNS, SASEGT. Trimming removed 2 bases at V and 3 bases at J, with 9 bases between. This CDR3 is 14 amino acids long. CDR3 loop: CASSETPGTDTQYF. As DNA, the CDR3 is TGTGCCAGCAGTGAAACTCCAGGGACAGATACGCAGTATTTT.

This clone was detected a few times. The V and J genes are TRBV6-5 and TRBJ1-6, with D unclear. Trimming pared 4 bases from V and 5 bases from J, leaving 15 bases between. The CDR3 loop spans 16 amino acids. CDR1 MNHEY and CDR2 SVGAGI come from the germline V gene. The CDR3, as DNA: TGTGCCAGCAGTTTGATATTCAGTGGAGATAATTCACCCCTCCACTTT. Protein: CASSLIFSGDNSPLHF.

This clone was observed a handful of times. The chain has TRBV7-2 and TRBJ2-5; 13 bases map to TRBD2. V lost 5 bases, J lost 5 bases, and 5 bases stayed unmatched. Germline V gene sequence: CDR1 SGHTA, CDR2 FQGNSA. This CDR3 is built from 15 residues. For the CDR3, the DNA is TGTGCCAGCAGCCCTCGGACTAGCGGGAGTGAGACCCAGTACTTC. Translated: CASSPRTSGSETQYF.

The chain is built from TRBV5-4 and TRBJ2-7; D is undetermined. Germline CDR1 is SGHNT and CDR2 is YYREEE (reference sequence). Trimming cost V 0 bases and J 5 bases, with 6 bases left between them. The CDR3 has 12 residues. Here the CDR3 DNA reads TGTGCCAGCAGCTTGGTCCCCGACGAGCAGTACTTC. This translates into CASSLVPDEQYF.

This clone was counted between two and nine times. The chain recombines TRBV14 with TRBJ2-3, with D hard to call. CDR3 length: 14 residues. V was shortened by 0 bases and J by 4 bases, with 8 bases between the two germline ends. The germline V gene has CDR1 SGHDN and CDR2 FVKESK. The CDR3: CASSQDLRSDTQYF. The CDR3 DNA reads TGTGCCAGCAGCCAAGACTTAAGGTCAGATACGCAGTATTTT.

This clone was seen only a few times. The V and J genes are TRBV2 and TRBJ2-7; 8 nucleotides agree with TRBD1. V shed 5 bases and J 2 bases; nucleotides not matched to a gene: 5. CDR1 is SNHLY and CDR2 is FYNNEI in the germline V gene. This CDR3 is 14 amino acids long. CDR3 bases: TGTGCCAGCAGTTCGGAGACAGGGGCCTACGAGCAGTACTTC. Residues: CASSSETGAYEQYF.

This clone was detected a few times. The gene calls are TRBV18 and TRBJ2-1; 9 positions match TRBD2. Germline lookup yields CDR1 KGHSH and CDR2 LQKENI. There are 16 residues in the CDR3. With V trimmed by 5 bases and J by 8 bases, 13 bases remained unmatched. The CDR3 DNA reads as TGTGCCAGCTCATCCATCGCGGGAGGGCCGGGTGATGAGCAGTTCTTC. Residues: CASSSIAGGPGDEQFF.

This clone was seen more than once but under ten times. The genes are TRBV5-1 and TRBJ2-5, with TRBD2 as a possible D gene (6 bases). This CDR3 spans 13 amino acids. The V gene lost 4 bases and the J gene lost 5 bases, with 12 bases spanning the gap. Germline loops: CDR1 SGHRS, CDR2 YFSETQ. CDR3 loop: CASSHGTVETQYF. The DNA for the CDR3 is TGCGCCAGCAGCCACGGGACTGTCGAGACCCAGTACTTC. Based on the CDR3 plus reference TRBV5-1 and TRBJ2-5, the full variable domain is KAGVTQTPRYLIKTRGQQVTLSCSPISGHRSVSWYQQTPGQGLQFLFEYFSETQRNKGNFPGRFSGRQFSNSRSEMNVSTLELGDSALYLCASSHGTVETQYFGPGTRLLVL.

The chain employs TRBV4-3 and TRBJ2-6; no clear D gene. The CDR3 consists of 15 residues. V was shortened by 2 bases and J by 0 bases, with 5 bases between the two germline ends. CDR1 and CDR2 (germline): LGHNA, YSLEER. Here the CDR3 DNA reads TGCGCCAGCAGCCAACTGTTCTCTGGGGCCAACGTCCTGACTTTC. It specifies CASSQLFSGANVLTF.

This chain joins TRBV6-5 and TRBJ2-7, with D unclear. The CDR3 length is 14 residues. V was cut by 6 bases and J by 1 base, with 13 bases left in between. Germline CDR1 and CDR2: MNHEY and SVGAGI. CDR3 DNA sequence: TGTGCCAGCAGATTTGACCCAGCTTCCTACGAGCAGTACTTC. Protein product: CASRFDPASYEQYF.

This clone has more than one count but fewer than ten. This chain uses TRBV30 with TRBJ1-1; 10 bases align to TRBD1. In germline, CDR1 is GTSNPN, CDR2 SVGIG (reference sequence). J was trimmed by 1 base and V by 4 bases; bases with no gene match: 6. The CDR3 runs 15 residues. CDR3 nucleotide sequence: TGTGCCTGGATGAGACAGGGGGCAGGGAACACTGAAGCTTTCTTT. It is translated as CAWMRQGAGNTEAFF.

The chain joins TRBV15 to TRBJ1-6; no clear D gene. The CDR3 consists of 16 residues. V was clipped by 0 bases and J by 3 bases, with 9 bases between them. Germline V lookup: CDR1 LNHNV, CDR2 YYDKDF (reference sequence). In DNA, the CDR3 is TGTGCCACCAGCAGAGAACCAGCCGACTATAATTCACCCCTCCACTTT. Translating gives CATSREPADYNSPLHF. The full variable domain, completed using reference TRBV15 and TRBJ1-6, is DAMVIQNPRYQVTQFGKPVTLSCSQTLNHNVMYWYQQKSSQAPKLLFHYYDKDFNNEADTPDNFQSRRPNTSFCFLDIRSPGLGDTAMYLCATSREPADYNSPLHFGNGTRLTVT.

The V call is TRBV6-5, the J call TRBJ2-2; 7 bases map to TRBD1. V trimming: 8 bases; J trimming: 3 bases; junction bases outside the gene matches: 6. In germline, CDR1 is MNHEY, CDR2 SVGAGI. CDR3 length equals 14 residues. Here the CDR3 reads CASLRDRYTGELFF. The CDR3 DNA is TGTGCCAGCCTGAGGGACAGATACACCGGGGAGCTGTTTTTT.

V usage is TRBV5-1 and J usage is TRBJ2-1; 9 nucleotides line up with TRBD2. From germline, CDR1 is SGHRS and CDR2 YFSETQ. Losses at the gene ends were 4 bases for V and 2 bases for J; bases not matched to a gene: 4. The length of the CDR3 is 15 residues. This chain's CDR3 is CASSHGLAPYNEQFF. In nucleotides, the CDR3 is TGCGCCAGCAGCCACGGACTAGCGCCCTACAATGAGCAGTTCTTC.

The V gene is TRBV4-2, the J gene TRBJ2-5; perhaps TRBD2 as D (6 bases). Germline V gives CDR1 LGHNA, CDR2 YNFKEQ. The germline V and J ends were trimmed by 1 base and 2 bases, with 14 bases remaining between them. The CDR3 sequence is 16 residues long. The CDR3 here is CASSQGAARGQETQYF. The CDR3 DNA reads as TGTGCCAGCAGCCAAGGGGCTGCGCGGGGACAAGAGACCCAGTACTTC.

The chain couples TRBV7-9 to TRBJ1-1, with a tentative D call TRBD1 (5 bases). The CDR3 has 15 residues. Germline CDR1 SEHNR, CDR2 FQNEAQ (reference sequence). V lost 5 bases, J lost 1 base, and 14 bases lay in between. The CDR3 region is CASSPTGRQNTEAFF. CDR3 bases: TGTGCCAGCAGCCCTACGGGACGGCAGAACACTGAAGCTTTCTTT.

This clone was seen more than once but under ten times. The chain links TRBV30 to TRBJ2-2; either TRBD1 or TRBD2 may supply D (5 bases each). V lost 0 bases and J 7 bases, leaving 12 bases between the germline ends. CDR3 size: 14 residues. The germline V gene has CDR1 GTSNPN and CDR2 SVGIG (reference sequence). Here the CDR3 reads CAWSVAGGHGELFF. CDR3 in DNA: TGTGCCTGGAGTGTTGCTGGGGGTCACGGGGAGCTGTTTTTT.

This clone was found a few times. The chain combines TRBV5-6 with TRBJ1-3, with D possibly matching TRBD1 (5 bases). The CDR3 is made up of 14 amino acids. CDR1 and CDR2 from the germline V gene are SGHDT and YYEEEE. V was shortened by 1 base and J by 6 bases, with 11 bases between the two germline ends. This CDR3 is CASSLQGLENTIYF. CDR3 bases: TGTGCCAGCAGCTTGCAGGGTCTGGAAAACACCATATATTTT.

This chain links TRBV4-1 with TRBJ1-5; 8 bases are shared with TRBD1. The V gene's germline CDR1 is MGHRA and CDR2 YSYEKL. The CDR3 has 16 amino acids. V trimming: 4 bases; J trimming: 6 bases; junction bases outside the gene matches: 11. CDR3 coding DNA: TGCGCCAGCAGCCGGACAGGGTTAGCAGGAAGTCAGCCCCAGCATTTT. Amino acid sequence: CASSRTGLAGSQPQHF.

This chain connects TRBV5-1 to TRBJ2-3; D not resolved. V was clipped by 4 bases and J by 2 bases, with 11 bases between them. The CDR3 loop spans 14 amino acids. Germline V gives CDR1 SGHRS, CDR2 YFSETQ. CDR3 region: CASSPDGYTDTQYF. CDR3 sequence (DNA): TGCGCCAGCAGCCCGGACGGGTACACAGATACGCAGTATTTT.

This clone was detected a few times. The gene calls are TRBV19 and TRBJ2-5; 8 bases fit TRBD2. This CDR3 contains 14 residues. Per germline, CDR1 LNHDA and CDR2 SQIVND (reference sequence). The V and J ends lost 6 bases and 5 bases, in that order; junction bases with no gene match: 8. Written as DNA, the CDR3 is TGTGCCAGTAGCGTGAGCGGGAGTCGGGAGACCCAGTACTTC. Its translation: CASSVSGSRETQYF.

This clone was detected only a few times. The chain has TRBV6-5 and TRBJ2-3; TRBD2 agrees at 7 bases. CDR3 length: 15 residues. Germline-derived CDR1 and CDR2 are MNHEY and SVGAGI. The junction had 8 bases not matched to a gene; V was cut back by 5 bases and J by 3 bases. In nucleotides, the CDR3 is TGTGCCAGCAGTGCTCCTAGCGGCCCAACAGATACGCAGTATTTT. Residues: CASSAPSGPTDTQYF.